The rows below give T cell receptor beta chains drawn from one sample of a study of blood T cell repertoires in COVID-19. Measured with immunoSEQ multiplex PCR; TCRdb has only the in-frame clones, and not every one. The sample lists some 380,000 clones, over 75% occurring once. The sample taken for sequencing was PBMCs or T cells enriched from blood (not recorded which). Receptors originate from a woman in her thirties or forties with acute COVID-19. CDR3s include the opening cysteine and the closing phenylalanine or tryptophan. Each record gives: clone size, J gene, D gene, V gene, CDR3 DNA, CDR3 protein. D genes are given only for firm matches. Not all rows give a size; the values are once, few, many and, for expanded clones, a class.

clone size: NA; J gene: TRBJ2-1; D gene: TRBD2; V gene: TRBV2; CDR3 DNA: TGTGCCAGCAGTGAAGTGGGGGGGGAGTACAATGAGCAGTTCTTC; CDR3 protein: CASSEVGGEYNEQFF
clone size: NA; J gene: TRBJ1-6; D gene: TRBD1; V gene: TRBV2; CDR3 DNA: TGTGCCAGCAGGACCCGGGACAGTGGGAATTCACCCCTCCACTTT; CDR3 protein: CASRTRDSGNSPLHF
clone size: NA; J gene: TRBJ2-7; D gene: TRBD1; V gene: TRBV13; CDR3 DNA: TGTGCCAGCAGCTTAGCCGACAGGGAGTACGAGCAGTACTTC; CDR3 protein: CASSLADREYEQYF
clone size: once; J gene: TRBJ1-1; D gene: NA; V gene: TRBV10-3; CDR3 DNA: TGTGCCATCAGTGAATCCAGGGGTCGCACTGAAGCTTTCTTT; CDR3 protein: CAISESRGRTEAFF
clone size: NA; J gene: TRBJ2-1; D gene: NA; V gene: TRBV6-5; CDR3 DNA: TGTGCCAGCAGTTACTCACCTCCAGGCCGCTACAATGAGCAGTTCTTC; CDR3 protein: CASSYSPPGRYNEQFF
clone size: once; J gene: TRBJ2-7; D gene: NA; V gene: TRBV21-1; CDR3 DNA: TGTGCCAGCAGCAAAGTTGACAAATCCCACTACGAGCAGTACTTC; CDR3 protein: CASSKVDKSHYEQYF
clone size: once; J gene: TRBJ1-1; D gene: NA; V gene: TRBV7-9; CDR3 DNA: TGTGCCAGCAGCCAGTACGACAGGTCCACTGAAGCTTTCTTT; CDR3 protein: CASSQYDRSTEAFF
clone size: NA; J gene: TRBJ2-7; D gene: NA; V gene: TRBV29-1; CDR3 DNA: TGCAGCGTTAGAACAGGGAACCTAGTCGGCGAGCAGTACTTC; CDR3 protein: CSVRTGNLVGEQYF
clone size: NA; J gene: TRBJ2-7; D gene: NA; V gene: TRBV5-3; CDR3 DNA: TGTGCCAGAACCCGCCCGGGGGGCCGTACCTACGAGCAGTACTTC; CDR3 protein: CARTRPGGRTYEQYF
clone size: NA; J gene: TRBJ1-3; D gene: NA; V gene: TRBV29-1; CDR3 DNA: TGCAGCGTTGAGGGCCAGGGGACACCTGGAAACACCATATATTTT; CDR3 protein: CSVEGQGTPGNTIYF
clone size: NA; J gene: TRBJ2-1; D gene: NA; V gene: TRBV30; CDR3 DNA: TGTGCCTGGGGGCACCAGGTTGAGCAGTTCTTC; CDR3 protein: CAWGHQVEQFF
clone size: NA; J gene: TRBJ2-1; D gene: TRBD2; V gene: TRBV14; CDR3 DNA: TGTGCCAGCAGCCAACTCTTTGCTAGCGGGGGGCCAAGCTCCTACAATGAGCAGTTCTTC; CDR3 protein: CASSQLFASGGPSSYNEQFF
clone size: NA; J gene: TRBJ2-1; D gene: TRBD2; V gene: TRBV19; CDR3 DNA: TGTGCCAGTAGTATAGTTTCAGCGGGGAGCCAGCAGTTCTTC; CDR3 protein: CASSIVSAGSQQFF
clone size: NA; J gene: TRBJ1-2; D gene: TRBD1; V gene: TRBV4-1; CDR3 DNA: TGCGCCAGCAGCCAGCCACAGGGGTGGGGCTACACCTTC; CDR3 protein: CASSQPQGWGYTF
clone size: NA; J gene: TRBJ1-2; D gene: TRBD1; V gene: TRBV18; CDR3 DNA: TGTGCCAGCTCACCAGGACAGGGGGCCTATGGCTACACCTTC; CDR3 protein: CASSPGQGAYGYTF
clone size: NA; J gene: TRBJ2-3; D gene: TRBD2; V gene: TRBV18; CDR3 DNA: TGTGCCAGCTCACTAATGACTAGCGGGGATACGCAGTATTTT; CDR3 protein: CASSLMTSGDTQYF
clone size: NA; J gene: TRBJ1-2; D gene: NA; V gene: TRBV19; CDR3 DNA: TGTGCCAGTGGAAATCAGGGCGCCTATGGCTACACCTTC; CDR3 protein: CASGNQGAYGYTF
clone size: NA; J gene: TRBJ1-2; D gene: NA; V gene: TRBV15; CDR3 DNA: TGTGCCACCAGCAGAGAGGTACTGATGTATGGCTACACCTTC; CDR3 protein: CATSREVLMYGYTF
clone size: NA; J gene: TRBJ1-1; D gene: NA; V gene: TRBV2; CDR3 DNA: TGTGCCAGCGCGGGGTACACTGAAGCTTTCTTT; CDR3 protein: CASAGYTEAFF
clone size: NA; J gene: TRBJ1-1; D gene: NA; V gene: TRBV27; CDR3 DNA: TGTGCCAGCAGACAGTTCATTCTGAACACTGAAGCTTTCTTT; CDR3 protein: CASRQFILNTEAFF
clone size: NA; J gene: TRBJ1-1; D gene: NA; V gene: TRBV12-5; CDR3 DNA: TGTGCTAGTGGTTTGGTTCGGGGAAACACTGAAGCTTTCTTT; CDR3 protein: CASGLVRGNTEAFF
clone size: NA; J gene: TRBJ1-2; D gene: NA; V gene: TRBV24-1; CDR3 DNA: TGTGCCACCGAGGGGCAGGGGTGCTACACCTTC; CDR3 protein: CATEGQGCYTF
clone size: NA; J gene: TRBJ2-5; D gene: TRBD2; V gene: TRBV19; CDR3 DNA: TGTGCCAGTAGTCTTCGGGATAGCGGGGGGCAGGAGACCCAGTACTTC; CDR3 protein: CASSLRDSGGQETQYF
clone size: NA; J gene: TRBJ2-3; D gene: TRBD1; V gene: TRBV7-9; CDR3 DNA: TGTGCCAGCAGCCGATGGGCCGTGACAGGGGCGACCGTAGATACGCAGTATTTT; CDR3 protein: CASSRWAVTGATVDTQYF
clone size: NA; J gene: TRBJ2-7; D gene: TRBD2; V gene: TRBV2; CDR3 DNA: TGTGCCAGCAGTCCGACTAGCGGAGGGCTTAGCGAGCAGTACTTC; CDR3 protein: CASSPTSGGLSEQYF
clone size: few; J gene: TRBJ1-6; D gene: TRBD1; V gene: TRBV6-5; CDR3 DNA: TGTGCCAGCAGACGAGACAGGGGTAACTCACCCCTCCACTTT; CDR3 protein: CASRRDRGNSPLHF
clone size: NA; J gene: TRBJ2-7; D gene: TRBD2; V gene: TRBV5-1; CDR3 DNA: TGCGCCAGCAGCTCCCGGACTAGCGGCCTCTCCTACGAGCAGTACTTC; CDR3 protein: CASSSRTSGLSYEQYF
clone size: NA; J gene: TRBJ1-1; D gene: NA; V gene: TRBV7-9; CDR3 DNA: TGTGCCAGCAGTAAGGGGGTTAGGAACACTGAAGCTTTCTTT; CDR3 protein: CASSKGVRNTEAFF
clone size: NA; J gene: TRBJ1-2; D gene: TRBD1; V gene: TRBV19; CDR3 DNA: TGTGCCAGTAGGGGACAGGGCCAAGGGATCTATGGCTACACCTTC; CDR3 protein: CASRGQGQGIYGYTF
clone size: many; J gene: TRBJ1-5; D gene: NA; V gene: TRBV6-1; CDR3 DNA: TGTGCCAGCAGTGACCCGGGGAGCAATCAGCCCCAGCATTTT; CDR3 protein: CASSDPGSNQPQHF
clone size: NA; J gene: TRBJ1-3; D gene: TRBD1; V gene: TRBV18; CDR3 DNA: TGTGCCAGCTCACCCTCCGGACAGGGGACCGGAAACACCATATATTTT; CDR3 protein: CASSPSGQGTGNTIYF
clone size: NA; J gene: TRBJ1-5; D gene: TRBD1; V gene: TRBV5-6; CDR3 DNA: TGTGCCAGCAGCACAGCCAGGGGGCCGGGTCAGCCCCAGCATTTT; CDR3 protein: CASSTARGPGQPQHF
clone size: NA; J gene: TRBJ1-5; D gene: NA; V gene: TRBV5-8; CDR3 DNA: TGTGCCAGCAGCCCTACCGGGTTGGGCAATCAGCCCCAGCATTTT; CDR3 protein: CASSPTGLGNQPQHF
clone size: NA; J gene: TRBJ1-2; D gene: TRBD1; V gene: TRBV13; CDR3 DNA: TGTGCCAGCAGTCAGACCGGGACAGGGGGTTCCTATGGCTACACCTTC; CDR3 protein: CASSQTGTGGSYGYTF
clone size: NA; J gene: TRBJ2-5; D gene: NA; V gene: TRBV4-1; CDR3 DNA: TGCGCCAGCAGCCAAGAAGAGTACCTTCCCCAAGAGACCCAGTACTTC; CDR3 protein: CASSQEEYLPQETQYF
clone size: NA; J gene: TRBJ1-4; D gene: TRBD1; V gene: TRBV27; CDR3 DNA: TGTGCCAGCAGTGCGACATATCCGGGACAGGGGGTTGAAAAACTGTTTTTT; CDR3 protein: CASSATYPGQGVEKLFF
clone size: NA; J gene: TRBJ2-1; D gene: NA; V gene: TRBV5-1; CDR3 DNA: TGCGCCAGCAGCTTGAGCGCAGGGTCCCCTTCTGAACAGTTCTTC; CDR3 protein: CASSLSAGSPSEQFF
clone size: NA; J gene: TRBJ1-5; D gene: TRBD1; V gene: TRBV19; CDR3 DNA: TGTGCCAGTGGGACAGGAAGGAATCAGCCCCAGCATTTT; CDR3 protein: CASGTGRNQPQHF
clone size: NA; J gene: TRBJ2-7; D gene: TRBD1; V gene: TRBV6-5; CDR3 DNA: TGTGCCAGCAGGACCGGGACAGGTTTCTACGAGCAGTACTTC; CDR3 protein: CASRTGTGFYEQYF
clone size: NA; J gene: TRBJ1-2; D gene: NA; V gene: TRBV18; CDR3 DNA: TGTGCCAGCTCACCGGCGGCCGGAAGCCTGCTCAACTATGGCTACACCTTC; CDR3 protein: CASSPAAGSLLNYGYTF
clone size: NA; J gene: TRBJ2-5; D gene: TRBD2; V gene: TRBV15; CDR3 DNA: TGTGCCACCAGCAGAAGTCAATTAGCGGGCCAAGAGACCCAGTACTTC; CDR3 protein: CATSRSQLAGQETQYF